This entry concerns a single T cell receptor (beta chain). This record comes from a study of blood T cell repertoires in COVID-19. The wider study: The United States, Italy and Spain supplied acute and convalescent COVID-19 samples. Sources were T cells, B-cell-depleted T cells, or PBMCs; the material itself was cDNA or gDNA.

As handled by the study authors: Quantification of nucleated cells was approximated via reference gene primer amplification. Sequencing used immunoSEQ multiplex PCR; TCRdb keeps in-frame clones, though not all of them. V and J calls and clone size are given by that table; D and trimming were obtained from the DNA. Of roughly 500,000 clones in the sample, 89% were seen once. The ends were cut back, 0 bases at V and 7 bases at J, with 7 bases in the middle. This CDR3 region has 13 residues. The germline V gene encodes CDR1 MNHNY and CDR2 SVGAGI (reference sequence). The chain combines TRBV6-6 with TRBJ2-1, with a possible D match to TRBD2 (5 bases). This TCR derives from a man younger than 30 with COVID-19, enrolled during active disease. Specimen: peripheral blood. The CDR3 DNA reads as TGTGCCAGCAGTTACTCGACGGGGAATGAGCAGTTCTTC. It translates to CASSYSTGNEQFF.